Reported below is one T cell receptor (beta chain). Trimming removed 0 bases from V and 0 bases from J, with 8 bases in between. The CDR3 runs 15 residues. Per germline, CDR1 WSHSY and CDR2 SAAADI. This sample stems from a study of cytomegalovirus exposure and HLA in healthy donors. The PCR made use of 60 Vbeta and 13 Jbeta primers. Profiled with immunoSEQ multiplex PCR; TCRdb holds only in-frame clones, not every one. The sample has 150,000 to 200,000 clones, around 75% seen once. V usage is TRBV10-2 and J usage is TRBJ1-1; perhaps TRBD1 as D (6 bases). Sequencing was performed on PBMCs. The receptor was isolated from a woman aged 25 to 45 in good health and CMV-seronegative. CDR3 nucleotide sequence: TGCGCCAGCAGTGAGTCGGGGGCTATGAACACTGAAGCTTTCTTT. Translated: CASSESGAMNTEAFF.